Shown below are 8 T cell receptor beta chains from a single sample sequenced in a study of blood T cells in healthy people across ages. Together with a sample-barcoded 5' primer, a J-beta primer mix was included in a second PCR lasting roughly 6 to 12 cycles. TCRdb recomputed calls from the 5' RACE reads with MiXCR, one row per CDR3 protein. This table has approximately 680,000 distinct CDR3 sequences, approximately 29% appearing once. Sequenced: blood. These receptors were taken from a woman of 80 years or more in good health.

The DNA for the CDR3 is TGTGCCAGCAGTCTCCAGGGACAGGGAAAGGGACACGAGCAGTACTTC. This gives the protein CASSLQGQGKGHEQYF. The V and J genes are TRBV27 and TRBJ2-7; 9 bases map to TRBD1. J gave up 5 bases and V 5 bases, and 13 bases lay outside the gene matches. CDR1 is MNHEY and CDR2 is SMNVEV in the germline V gene (reference sequence). The CDR3 runs 16 residues.

This clonotype came up many times. This CDR3 reads CASSFMGLGTTNEKLFF. The CDR3 DNA follows: TGCGCCAGCAGCTTCATGGGCTTGGGGACGACTAATGAAAAACTGTTTTTT. The genes are TRBV5-1 and TRBJ1-4, with a tentative D call TRBD1 (5 bases). Per the germline V gene, CDR1 is SGHRS and CDR2 is YFSETQ. V lost 2 bases to trimming and J lost 2 bases, with 16 bases between them. The CDR3 runs 17 residues.

This clonotype was seen ten or more times. The chain recombines TRBV5-1 with TRBJ2-5; 9 bases fit TRBD1. After removal of 4 bases from V and 5 bases from J, the junction contained 9 bases not matched to a gene. The CDR3 spans 15 residues. Germline CDR1 SGHRS, CDR2 YFSETQ. CDR3 protein: CASSLQVGQGETQYF. The CDR3 region has the DNA TGCGCCAGCAGCCTACAGGTGGGACAGGGTGAGACCCAGTACTTC.

This clonotype was detected only a few times. The J gene is TRBJ1-6, the V gene TRBV20-1, with 10 bases that match TRBD1. This CDR3 is built from 15 residues. J gave up 10 bases and V 6 bases, and 12 bases lay outside the gene matches. From germline, CDR1 is DFQATT and CDR2 SNEGSKA (reference sequence). The CDR3 sequence is CSASPGQGRKSPLHF. The CDR3, as DNA: TGCAGTGCCTCGCCGGGACAGGGGCGGAAATCACCCCTCCACTTT.

The chain employs TRBV30 and TRBJ1-1; 7 nucleotides line up with TRBD1. V gave up 2 bases and J gave up 4 bases; unmatched junction bases: 7. The CDR3 has 14 residues. The V gene's germline CDR1 is GTSNPN and CDR2 SVGIG (reference sequence). CDR3 amino acids: CAWSRIPGGTEAFF. CDR3 sequence (DNA): TGTGCCTGGAGTCGTATTCCAGGGGGCACTGAAGCTTTCTTT.

This clonotype was seen ten or more times. The V and J genes are TRBV6-1 and TRBJ2-7; 7 positions agree with TRBD1. CDR3 size: 15 residues. V lost 4 bases, J lost 3 bases, and 9 bases stayed unmatched. The germline CDR1 and CDR2 sequences are MNHNS and SASEGT. CDR3 nucleotide sequence: TGTGCCAGCAGTGTCAGACAGGGAACTTTCTACGAGCAGTACTTC. Amino acids: CASSVRQGTFYEQYF.

This clonotype was recorded a few times. A junction boundary mismatches the germline segment, possibly from a read error. The genes are TRBV7-7 and TRBJ2-7; D not certain. CDR1 SSHAT and CDR2 FNYEAQ come from the germline V gene (reference sequence). The CDR3 totals 13 residues. CDR3 protein: CASSLEAAYGQYF. The CDR3 region has the DNA TGTGCTAGCAGCTTAGAGGCAGCCTACGGGCAGTACTTC.

This clonotype was observed at least ten times. V and J are TRBV5-1 and TRBJ1-2, with 11 bases that match TRBD1. The V gene end was trimmed by 5 bases and the J gene end by 5 bases; junction bases not matched to a gene: 14. Germline CDR1 reads SGHRS; CDR2 reads YFSETQ. The CDR3 totals 17 residues. The CDR3 is CASSQRTGTGGSYGYTF. Written as DNA, the CDR3 is TGCGCCAGCAGTCAACGTACCGGGACAGGGGGTTCTTATGGCTACACCTTC. Using reference TRBV5-1 and TRBJ1-2 for the parts outside the CDR3, the full variable domain is KAGVTQTPRYLIKTRGQQVTLSCSPISGHRSVSWYQQTPGQGLQFLFEYFSETQRNKGNFPGRFSGRQFSNSRSEMNVSTLELGDSALYLCASSQRTGTGGSYGYTFGSGTRLTVV.